This T cell receptor beta chain was captured in a study of response to subunit inactivated influenza vaccine. Regarding the study as a whole: After each seasonal influenza vaccination, few new T cells are recruited, the authors suggested.

TCRdb itself ran the RT-PCR reads through MiXCR, one entry per CDR3 protein. The sample holds about 580,000 distinct CDR3 sequences, approximately 15% seen once. This clonotype has just a few counts. What it recognizes is unknown. There are 16 residues in the CDR3. CDR1 is DFQATT, CDR2 SNEGSKA, per germline (reference sequence). Trimming at V came to 3 bases and at J to 1 base, leaving 9 bases not matched to a gene. This specimen consisted of PBMCs from blood, obtained roughly 12 days after vaccination. The chain joins TRBV20-1 to TRBJ2-7; 10 bases line up with TRBD2. The origin of this receptor is a middle-aged man who received an inactivated influenza vaccine. The CDR3 sequence: CSASDFLLAGSYEQYF. In nucleotides, the CDR3 is TGCAGTGCTAGTGACTTCTTACTAGCGGGGTCCTACGAGCAGTACTTC.